This T cell receptor (beta chain) was found in a study of blood T cell repertoires in COVID-19. Authors' methods: Amplification of reference gene primers was used by the study to estimate nucleated cell counts. Clones were read by immunoSEQ multiplex PCR, and TCRdb kept only the in-frame ones, dropping some. V, J and clone size reflect that table, while D and trimming were determined from the DNA. Among 500,000 or so clones listed, around 90% were seen once. In terms of age and location, participants ranged from roughly 18 to 90 years and lived in about two dozen US areas. Among Cohort 3 donors, those recovered had two negative PCRs, clearance, or symptom resolution. The receptor's source is a woman between 18 and 30 years old who had recovered from COVID-19. The sequenced material came from PBMCs or T cells enriched from blood (not recorded which).

This chain's CDR3 is CASSPTGLDGTDTQYF. CDR3 nucleotides: TGTGCCAGCAGCCCCACGGGTTTAGATGGCACAGATACGCAGTATTTT. The chain couples TRBV3-1 (or the pseudogene TRBV3-2) to TRBJ2-3; D unresolved. This CDR3 comprises 16 residues. Germline V gives CDR1 LGHDT, CDR2 YNNKEL (reference sequence). V was pared by 4 bases and J by 1 base, with 15 bases between.